The present entry profiles one T cell receptor (beta chain) with its context. Additional DNA sequences in this sample encode the identical CDR3. The assay was immunoSEQ multiplex PCR, and TCRdb's table has in-frame clones only and misses some. The sample holds about 190,000 clones, roughly 82% seen once. The CDR3 is made up of 12 amino acids. V lost 1 base, J lost 5 bases, and 5 bases lay in between. The V gene's germline CDR1 is SGHRS and CDR2 YFSETQ. The data originate from a study of blood T cell repertoires in COVID-19. The sequence came from a woman in her sixties or seventies with acute COVID-19. This chain uses TRBV5-1 with TRBJ2-3; D ambiguous. The sequenced sample was PBMCs or T cells enriched from blood (not recorded which). The CDR3 nucleotides read TGCGCCAGCAGCTTGCGAGGAGATACGCAGTATTTT. Protein product: CASSLRGDTQYF.